The TCR beta chain described here comes from a study of liver allograft versus peripheral blood T cells. Across the whole study: Comparative analysis was performed on T cell receptor repertoires from transplanted livers and from recipients' peripheral blood.

TCRdb re-derived calls from the reads in MiXCR, one entry per CDR3 protein. In the table there are fewer than 15,000 distinct CDR3 sequences, under 20% of which are singletons. Germline CDR1 and CDR2: DFQATT and SNEGSKA (reference sequence). Trimming removed 5 bases at V and 10 bases at J, with 21 bases between. The CDR3 has 14 amino acids. This chain joins TRBV20-1 and TRBJ2-1; D possibly matches TRBD1 or TRBD2 (5 bases each). This clonotype was sampled from a human patient who had a liver transplant. These T cells may partly come from the graft donor. Here the CDR3 reads CSAPGGTGGQEQFF. CDR3 bases: TGCAGTGCTCCCGGAGGTACAGGTGGACAAGAGCAGTTCTTC.